These T cell receptor beta chains were read from a single sample in a study of spatial heterogeneity in lung cancer. TCRdb re-called the 5' RACE reads through MiXCR, storing one row per CDR3 protein. In the table there are tens of thousands of distinct CDR3 sequences, more than 7% of which are singletons. This specimen consisted of PBMCs, obtained at surgery. All receptors come from a female donor with early-stage non-small cell lung cancer. CDR3s include the opening cysteine and the closing phenylalanine or tryptophan. The order of the fields is V gene, CDR3 length, J gene, clone size, D gene, CDR3 protein, CDR3 DNA. A D gene is named only where the DNA matches it firmly. Rows give clone size only sometimes, using once, few, many, or a class for an expanded clone.

>TRBV11-2|17|TRBJ2-3|many|TRBD2
CASSAPLAGGTTDTQYF
TGTGCCAGCAGCGCGCCGCTAGCGGGAGGTACCACAGATACGCAGTATTTT
>TRBV28|13|TRBJ1-1|few|-
CASSFRIGAEAFF
TGTGCCAGCAGTTTTCGTATCGGAGCTGAAGCTTTCTTT
>TRBV9|14|TRBJ2-7|many|TRBD2
CASSASLAGGEQYF
TGTGCCAGCAGCGCGAGCCTAGCGGGAGGTGAGCAGTACTTC
>TRBV7-2|13|TRBJ2-1|-|-
CASSLLDYNEQFF
TGTGCCAGCAGCTTATTGGATTACAATGAGCAGTTCTTC
>TRBV27|16|TRBJ1-5|few|-
CASSPRNLLSNQPQHF
TGTGCCAGCAGTCCCAGAAACCTACTTAGCAATCAGCCCCAGCATTTT
>TRBV2|15|TRBJ2-6|few|-
CASSSLWAGANVLTF
TGTGCCAGCAGTAGCCTGTGGGCCGGGGCCAACGTCCTGACTTTC
>TRBV4-1|15|TRBJ1-4|-|TRBD1
CASSRRGSDQGKLFF
TGCGCCAGCAGCCGCAGGGGGTCCGACCAGGGAAAACTGTTTTTT
>TRBV5-1|13|TRBJ1-3|-|-
CASSPGTVDTIYF
TGCGCCAGCAGCCCCGGGACCGTGGACACCATATATTTT
>TRBV20-1|15|TRBJ2-2|many|-
CSARFVDLNTGELFF
TGCAGTGCTAGGTTCGTGGACTTGAACACCGGGGAGCTGTTTTTT
>TRBV27|14|TRBJ2-2|many|-
CASSPRTVTGELFF
TGTGCCAGCAGTCCGCGGACAGTCACCGGGGAGCTGTTTTTT
>TRBV24-1|16|TRBJ1-1|-|TRBD1
CATSDPKTGGRTEAFF
TGTGCCACCAGTGACCCTAAGACAGGGGGCCGCACTGAAGCTTTCTTT
>TRBV5-6|13|TRBJ2-2|many|-
CASSFGGSGELFF
TGTGCCAGCAGCTTTGGGGGGTCCGGGGAGCTGTTTTTT
>TRBV11-2|14|TRBJ1-1|few|TRBD1
CASSPGGPNTEAFF
TGTGCCAGCAGTCCAGGGGGACCGAACACTGAAGCTTTCTTT
>TRBV11-2|14|TRBJ2-5|many|TRBD1
CASSSSGQQETQYF
TGTGCCAGCAGCTCGTCGGGACAGCAAGAGACCCAGTACTTC
>TRBV5-1|14|TRBJ2-3|many|-
CASSPVPGEDTQYF
TGCGCCAGCAGCCCCGTCCCCGGGGAAGATACGCAGTATTTT
>TRBV6-6|14|TRBJ2-3|few|TRBD1
CAGCRDRAPDTQYF
TGTGCCGGTTGCCGGGACAGGGCCCCAGATACGCAGTATTTT
>TRBV3-1|11|TRBJ2-1|many|-
CASSQEVEQFF
TGTGCCAGCAGCCAAGAGGTTGAGCAGTTCTTC
>TRBV6-1|14|TRBJ2-1|-|-
CASSGQSSYNEQFF
TGTGCCAGCAGCGGACAGAGCTCCTACAATGAGCAGTTCTTC
>TRBV29-1|15|TRBJ2-2|few|-
CSAGGGAANTGELFF
TGCAGCGCCGGAGGGGGGGCCGCGAACACCGGGGAGCTGTTTTTT
>TRBV10-3|13|TRBJ2-3|few|TRBD1
CAITGGEKDTQYF
TGTGCCATCACAGGGGGCGAGAAAGATACGCAGTATTTT
>TRBV2|16|TRBJ2-2|many|TRBD2
CASSAQGLKNTGELFF
TGTGCCAGCAGTGCTCAGGGACTAAAGAACACCGGGGAGCTGTTTTTT
>TRBV7-9|17|TRBJ1-3|few|-
CASSLLGGSVSGNTIYF
TGTGCCAGCAGCTTATTGGGGGGGAGCGTCTCTGGAAACACCATATATTTT
>TRBV6-2/TRBV6-3|15|TRBJ2-1|many|TRBD2
CASSWGGGSYNEQFF
TGTGCCAGCAGTTGGGGCGGGGGCTCCTACAATGAGCAGTTCTTC
>TRBV20-1|14|TRBJ1-5|few|-
CSAVDGDSNQPQHF
TGCAGTGCTGTGGACGGTGATAGCAATCAGCCCCAGCATTTT
>TRBV27|12|TRBJ1-1|many|TRBD1
CASSSWTGEDFF
TGTGCCAGCAGTTCTTGGACAGGGGAGGATTTCTTT
>TRBV29-1|13|TRBJ1-1|few|TRBD1
CSVDPTGGKEAFF
TGCAGCGTTGACCCGACAGGGGGCAAAGAAGCTTTCTTT
>TRBV28|12|TRBJ2-7|-|-
CASRQTAYEQYF
TGTGCCAGCAGACAGACAGCCTACGAGCAGTACTTC
>TRBV5-1|16|TRBJ1-1|many|TRBD1
CASSLGTGHMNTEAFF
TGCGCCAGCAGCTTGGGGACAGGGCACATGAACACTGAAGCTTTCTTT
>TRBV5-1|15|TRBJ2-5|-|TRBD2
CASSPMWGGQETQYF
TGCGCCAGCAGCCCGATGTGGGGGGGACAAGAGACCCAGTACTTC
>TRBV5-6|15|TRBJ2-5|few|TRBD1
CASSLAATGVLAQYF
TGTGCCAGCAGCTTGGCAGCGACAGGGGTCCTGGCCCAGTACTTC
>TRBV2|12|TRBJ1-6|-|-
CATQLGSSPLHF
TGTGCCACCCAGCTGGGGTCTTCACCCCTCCACTTT
>TRBV7-2|14|TRBJ2-5|many|-
CASSLTTAQETQYF
TGTGCCAGCAGCTTAACAACAGCCCAAGAGACCCAGTACTTC
>TRBV28|17|TRBJ1-1|many|-
CASSSPFTTVQNTEAFF
TGTGCCAGCAGTTCCCCTTTCACGACTGTGCAGAACACTGAAGCTTTCTTT
>TRBV27|16|TRBJ1-5|many|-
CASSLSQGNSNQPQHF
TGTGCCAGCAGTTTATCGCAGGGGAATAGCAATCAGCCCCAGCATTTT
>TRBV7-2|14|TRBJ1-4|many|TRBD1
CASSLDRGGGRLFF
TGTGCCAGCAGCCTCGACAGGGGCGGGGGTAGACTGTTTTTT
>TRBV7-2|14|TRBJ1-2|many|-
CASSLPPENYGYTF
TGTGCCAGCAGCTTACCCCCAGAGAACTATGGCTACACCTTC
>TRBV10-3|15|TRBJ2-3|few|TRBD1
CAISREGQGGDTQYF
TGTGCCATCTCTCGCGAGGGACAGGGAGGTGATACGCAGTATTTT
>TRBV21-1|14|TRBJ1-1|many|-
CASSKRRTGTEAFF
TGTGCCAGCAGCAAAAGGAGGACCGGGACTGAAGCTTTCTTT